This T cell receptor (beta chain) was identified during a study of beta chain features in type 1 diabetes. Looking at the study overall: Researchers looked at fewer than 110 million sorted cells across all samples.

Germline V CDR1 and CDR2: SGHRS, YFSETQ. The ends were cut back, 5 bases at V and 4 bases at J, with 12 bases in the middle. The CDR3 is 13 amino acids. To note about this clone: Its antigen is still unknown.

Expressed TCRB transcripts were sequenced, since all the RNA that had been isolated was reverse transcribed. The repertoire was sequenced with immunoSEQ multiplex PCR; TCRdb's copy has only in-frame clones and lacks some. The data contain 630,000 or so clones, over 13% of them seen just once; the ten biggest clones take up 0.035% to 0.045%. Findings of the study overall: People with Type 1 diabetes carried modestly yet significantly shorter TCRB CDR3s in all four CD4+ subsets.

Sequencing was done on a sample of naive CD4+ T cells from blood. The genes are TRBV5-1 and TRBJ2-5; unclear D gene. This clonotype was obtained from a young man with type 1 diabetes. The CDR3 nucleotides are TGCGCCAGCAGTTACGGGTCAAGAGAGACCCAGTACTTC. As protein: CASSYGSRETQYF.